This T cell receptor beta chain was obtained from a study of shared clonotypes between healthy human individuals. Study conclusions and caveats: Estimated richness values were generally larger in naive subsets than in memory subsets. Clonotypes not shared had lower generation probabilities than those common to all four donors.

Donors, healthy HIV-negative adults, lacked recent acute infections or vaccinations. The authors divided CD4+ cells into CD45RA+ naive and CD45RA-negative memory subsets. This CDR3 spans 15 amino acids. CDR1 is SGHTA, CDR2 FQGNSA, per germline. Trimming pared 1 base from V and 6 bases from J, leaving 13 bases between. Remarks on this clone: Its specificity is unknown.

Repertoires were generated with immunoSEQ multiplex PCR, while TCRdb's copy carries only in-frame clones and drops some. The table records a few million clones, more than 85% of them present only once. Material: naive CD4+ T cells from PBMCs. Specified subset: CD45RA+ positively selected. The TCR originated in a man younger than 35 in good health. Some clones in this sample may be carry-over from other donors' samples. The V call is TRBV7-2, the J call TRBJ2-1; D is tentatively TRBD1 or TRBD2 (5 bases each). CDR3 region: CASSLEGSSVNEQFF. The CDR3 nucleotides are TGTGCCAGCAGCTTAGAGGGGAGTAGTGTCAATGAGCAGTTCTTC.